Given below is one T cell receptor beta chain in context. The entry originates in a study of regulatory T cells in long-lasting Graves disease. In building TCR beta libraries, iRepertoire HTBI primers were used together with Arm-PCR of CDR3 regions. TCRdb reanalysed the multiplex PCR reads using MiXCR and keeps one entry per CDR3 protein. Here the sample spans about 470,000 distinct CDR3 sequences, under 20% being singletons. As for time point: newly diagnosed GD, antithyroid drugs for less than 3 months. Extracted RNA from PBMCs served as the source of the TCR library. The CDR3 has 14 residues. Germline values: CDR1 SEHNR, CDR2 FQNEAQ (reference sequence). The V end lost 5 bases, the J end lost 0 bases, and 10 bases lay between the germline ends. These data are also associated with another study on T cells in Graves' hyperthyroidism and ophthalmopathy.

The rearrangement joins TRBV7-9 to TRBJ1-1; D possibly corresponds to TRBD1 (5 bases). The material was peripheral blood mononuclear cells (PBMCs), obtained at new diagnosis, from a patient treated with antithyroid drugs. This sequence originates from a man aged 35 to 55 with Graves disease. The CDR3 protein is CASSLRTLNTEAFF. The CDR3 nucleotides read TGTGCCAGCAGCCTGAGGACACTGAACACTGAAGCTTTCTTT.